The 3 T cell receptor beta chains presented below share a single source sample, sequenced in a study of blood T cell repertoires in COVID-19. The protocol was immunoSEQ multiplex PCR, while the TCRdb copy is restricted to in-frame clones and leaves out a portion. The sample lists approximately 300,000 clones; 75% to 95% were seen once. Sequenced input: peripheral blood. These TCRs come from a woman in her 30s with COVID-19, enrolled during active disease.

This chain joins TRBV27 and TRBJ1-5; no definite D call. CDR1 and CDR2 from the germline V gene are MNHEY and SMNVEV (reference sequence). Trimming removed 3 bases at V and 0 bases at J, with 6 bases between. This CDR3 contains 14 residues. The CDR3 is CASSFRSSNQPQHF. The CDR3 region has the DNA TGTGCCAGCAGTTTCCGGTCTAGCAATCAGCCCCAGCATTTT.

The chain couples TRBV19 to TRBJ2-1; D might be TRBD1 (5 bases). Germline V gene sequence: CDR1 LNHDA, CDR2 SQIVND (reference sequence). This CDR3 contains 14 residues. V shed 3 bases and J shed 10 bases, with 16 bases lying between them. The CDR3 spells CASSISASQGEQFF. DNA for the CDR3: TGTGCCAGTAGTATCTCGGCATCCCAGGGCGAGCAGTTCTTC.

The chain uses TRBV6-1 and TRBJ2-2; D unresolved. The CDR3 spans 16 residues. Germline CDR1 reads MNHNS; CDR2 reads SASEGT. V dropped 0 bases and J dropped 1 base, with 9 bases sitting between them. The CDR3 here is CASSEAWRLNTGELFF. CDR3 sequence (DNA): TGTGCCAGCAGTGAAGCTTGGCGACTGAACACCGGGGAGCTGTTTTTT.